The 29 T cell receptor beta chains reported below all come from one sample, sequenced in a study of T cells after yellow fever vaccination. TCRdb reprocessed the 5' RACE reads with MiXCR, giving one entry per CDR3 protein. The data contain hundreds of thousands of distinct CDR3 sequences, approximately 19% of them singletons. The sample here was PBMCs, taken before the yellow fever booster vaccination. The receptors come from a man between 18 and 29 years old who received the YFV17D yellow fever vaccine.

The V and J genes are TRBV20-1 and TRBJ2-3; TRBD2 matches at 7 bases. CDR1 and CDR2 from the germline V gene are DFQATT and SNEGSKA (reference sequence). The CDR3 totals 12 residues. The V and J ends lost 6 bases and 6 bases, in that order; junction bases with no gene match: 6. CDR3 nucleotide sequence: TGCAGTGCGAGCTATAGCGGGGATACGCAGTATTTT. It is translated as CSASYSGDTQYF.

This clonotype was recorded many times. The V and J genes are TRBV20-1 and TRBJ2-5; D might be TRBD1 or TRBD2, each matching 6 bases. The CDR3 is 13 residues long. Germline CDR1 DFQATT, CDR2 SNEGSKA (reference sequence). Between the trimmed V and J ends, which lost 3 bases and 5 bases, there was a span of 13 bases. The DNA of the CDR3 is TGCAGTGCTAGGTCGGGGGCGGTGGAGACCCAGTACTTC. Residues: CSARSGAVETQYF.

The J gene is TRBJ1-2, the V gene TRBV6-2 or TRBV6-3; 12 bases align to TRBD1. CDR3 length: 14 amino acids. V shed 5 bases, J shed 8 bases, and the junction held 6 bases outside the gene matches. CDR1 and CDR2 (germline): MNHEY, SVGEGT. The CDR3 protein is CASSAWDRGLGYTF. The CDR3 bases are TGTGCCAGCAGTGCCTGGGACAGGGGGCTCGGCTACACCTTC.

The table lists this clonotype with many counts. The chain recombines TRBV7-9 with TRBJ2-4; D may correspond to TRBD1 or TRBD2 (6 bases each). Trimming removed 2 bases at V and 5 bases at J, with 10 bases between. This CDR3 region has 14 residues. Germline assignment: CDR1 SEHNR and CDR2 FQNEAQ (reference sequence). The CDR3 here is CASSLRGPQNIQYF. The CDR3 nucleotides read TGTGCCAGCAGCTTACGGGGGCCCCAAAACATTCAGTACTTC.

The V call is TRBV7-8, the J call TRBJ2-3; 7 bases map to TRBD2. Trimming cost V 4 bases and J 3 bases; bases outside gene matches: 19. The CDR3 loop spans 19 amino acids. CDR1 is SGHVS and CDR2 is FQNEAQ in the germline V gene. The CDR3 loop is CASSSLGAGQPVGTDTQYF. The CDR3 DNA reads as TGTGCCAGCAGCTCCCTGGGAGCGGGGCAACCGGTGGGTACAGATACGCAGTATTTT. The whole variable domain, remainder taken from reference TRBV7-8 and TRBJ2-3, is GAGVSQSPRYKVAKRGQDVALRCDPISGHVSLFWYQQALGQGPEFLTYFQNEAQLDKSGLPSDRFFAERPEGSVSTLKIQRTQQEDSAVYLCASSSLGAGQPVGTDTQYFGPGTRLTVL.

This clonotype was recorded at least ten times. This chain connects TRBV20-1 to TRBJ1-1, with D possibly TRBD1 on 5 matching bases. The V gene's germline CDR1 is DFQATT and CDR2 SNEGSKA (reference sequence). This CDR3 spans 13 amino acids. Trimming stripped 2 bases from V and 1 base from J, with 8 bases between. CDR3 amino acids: CSARKGENTEAFF. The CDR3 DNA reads TGCAGTGCTAGAAAAGGGGAGAACACTGAAGCTTTCTTT.

The CDR3 sequence: CASSLRGGGVETQYF. In nucleotides, the CDR3 is TGCGCCAGCAGCTTACGGGGTGGAGGAGTAGAGACCCAGTACTTC. The chain recombines TRBV5-1 with TRBJ2-5; D perhaps matches TRBD2 (5 bases). CDR3 length: 15 amino acids. Germline CDR1 is SGHRS and CDR2 is YFSETQ. V shed 2 bases and J shed 4 bases, with 15 bases lying between them.

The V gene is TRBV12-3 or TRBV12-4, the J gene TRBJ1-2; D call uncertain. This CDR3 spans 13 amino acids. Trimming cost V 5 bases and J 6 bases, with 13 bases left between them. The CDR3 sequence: CASSGWGSDGYTF. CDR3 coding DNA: TGTGCCAGCAGTGGTTGGGGATCGGATGGCTACACCTTC.

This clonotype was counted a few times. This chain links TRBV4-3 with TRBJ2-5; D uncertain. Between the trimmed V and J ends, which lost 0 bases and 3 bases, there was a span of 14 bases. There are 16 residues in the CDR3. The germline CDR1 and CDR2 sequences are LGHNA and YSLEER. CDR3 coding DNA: TGCGCCAGCAGCCAAGATTCTCGATCCCGGGAAGAGACCCAGTACTTC. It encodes CASSQDSRSREETQYF.

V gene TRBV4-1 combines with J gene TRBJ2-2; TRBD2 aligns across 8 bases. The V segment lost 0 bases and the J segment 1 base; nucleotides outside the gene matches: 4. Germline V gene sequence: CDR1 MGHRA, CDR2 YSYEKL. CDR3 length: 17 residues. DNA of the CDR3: TGCGCCAGCAGCCAAGAGGGCGGGGGGCGGAACACCGGGGAGCTGTTTTTT. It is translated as CASSQEGGGRNTGELFF.

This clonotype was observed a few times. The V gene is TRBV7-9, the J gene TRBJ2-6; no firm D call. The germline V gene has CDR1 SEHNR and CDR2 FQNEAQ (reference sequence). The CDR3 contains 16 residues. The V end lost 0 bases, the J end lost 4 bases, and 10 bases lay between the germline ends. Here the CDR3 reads CASSLAQSSGANVLTF. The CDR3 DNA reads TGTGCCAGCAGCTTAGCACAGTCGAGCGGGGCCAACGTCCTGACTTTC.

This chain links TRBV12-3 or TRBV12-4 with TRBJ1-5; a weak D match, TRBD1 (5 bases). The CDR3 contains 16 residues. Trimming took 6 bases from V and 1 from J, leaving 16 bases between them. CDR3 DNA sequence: TGTGCCAGCAGCCTACGAGGGGCTGCGAGCAATCAGCCCCAGCATTTT. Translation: CASSLRGAASNQPQHF.

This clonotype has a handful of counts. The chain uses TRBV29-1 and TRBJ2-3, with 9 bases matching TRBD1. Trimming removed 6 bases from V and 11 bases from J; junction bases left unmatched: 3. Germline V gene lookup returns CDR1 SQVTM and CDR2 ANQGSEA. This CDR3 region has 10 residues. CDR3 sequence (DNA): TGCAGCGTGGACAGGGGAAAGCAGTATTTT. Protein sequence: CSVDRGKQYF.

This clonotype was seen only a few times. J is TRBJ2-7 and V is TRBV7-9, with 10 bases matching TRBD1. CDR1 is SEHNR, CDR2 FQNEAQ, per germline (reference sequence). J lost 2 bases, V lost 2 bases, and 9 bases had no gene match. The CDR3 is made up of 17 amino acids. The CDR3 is CASSLSTGGSDPYEQYF. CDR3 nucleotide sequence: TGTGCCAGCAGCTTATCGACAGGGGGCTCCGATCCCTACGAGCAGTACTTC.

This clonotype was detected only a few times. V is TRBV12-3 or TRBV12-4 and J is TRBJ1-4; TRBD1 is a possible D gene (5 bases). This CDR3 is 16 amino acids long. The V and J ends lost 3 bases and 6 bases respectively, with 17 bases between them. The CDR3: CASSFWQSGGHEKLFF. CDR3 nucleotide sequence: TGTGCCAGCAGTTTTTGGCAGTCGGGGGGTCATGAAAAACTGTTTTTT.

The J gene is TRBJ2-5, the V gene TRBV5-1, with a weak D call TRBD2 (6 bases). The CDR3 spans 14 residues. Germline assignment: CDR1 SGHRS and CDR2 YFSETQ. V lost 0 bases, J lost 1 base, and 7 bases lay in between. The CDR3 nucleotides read TGCGCCAGCAGCTTGGTGGGACTCCAAGAGACCCAGTACTTC. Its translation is CASSLVGLQETQYF.

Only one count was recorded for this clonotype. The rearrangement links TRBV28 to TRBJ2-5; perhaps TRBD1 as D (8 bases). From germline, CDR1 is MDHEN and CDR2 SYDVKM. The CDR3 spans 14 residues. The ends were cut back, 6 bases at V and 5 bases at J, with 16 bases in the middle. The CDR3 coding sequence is TGTGCCAGCAGCACAGGGGGGGCCGTGGAGACCCAGTACTTC. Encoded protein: CASSTGGAVETQYF.

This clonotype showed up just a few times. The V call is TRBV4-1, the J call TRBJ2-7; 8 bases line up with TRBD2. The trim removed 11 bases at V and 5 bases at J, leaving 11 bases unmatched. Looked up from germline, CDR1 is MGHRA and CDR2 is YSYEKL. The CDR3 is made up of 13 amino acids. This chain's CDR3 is CAASFGRGDEQYF. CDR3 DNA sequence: TGCGCCGCCAGCTTCGGGCGGGGGGACGAGCAGTACTTC.

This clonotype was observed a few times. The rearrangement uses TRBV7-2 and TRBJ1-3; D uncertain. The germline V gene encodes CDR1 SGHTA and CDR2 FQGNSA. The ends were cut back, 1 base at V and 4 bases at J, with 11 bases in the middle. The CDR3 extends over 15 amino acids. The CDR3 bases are TGTGCCAGCAGCTTAGTGCCGATGCAAGGAAACACCATATATTTT. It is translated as CASSLVPMQGNTIYF.

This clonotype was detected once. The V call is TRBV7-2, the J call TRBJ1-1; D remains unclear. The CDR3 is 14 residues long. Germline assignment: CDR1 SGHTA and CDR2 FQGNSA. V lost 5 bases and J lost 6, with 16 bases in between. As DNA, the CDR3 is TGTGCCAGCAGCGTAGGACTGAGGGTGGCTGAAGCTTTCTTT. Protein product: CASSVGLRVAEAFF.

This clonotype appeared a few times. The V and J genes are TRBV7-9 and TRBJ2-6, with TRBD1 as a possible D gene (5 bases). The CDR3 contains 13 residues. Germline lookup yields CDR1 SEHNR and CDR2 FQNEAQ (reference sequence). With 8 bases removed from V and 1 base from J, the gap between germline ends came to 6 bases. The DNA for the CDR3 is TGTGCCAGCGGGGCGTCTGGGGCCAACGTCCTGACTTTC. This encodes CASGASGANVLTF.

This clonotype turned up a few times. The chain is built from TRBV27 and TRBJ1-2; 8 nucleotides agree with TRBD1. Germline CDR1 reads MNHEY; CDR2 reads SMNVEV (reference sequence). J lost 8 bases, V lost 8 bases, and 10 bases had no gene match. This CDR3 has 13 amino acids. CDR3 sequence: CASGQGAPVGYTF. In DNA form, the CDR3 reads TGTGCCAGCGGTCAGGGGGCGCCGGTCGGCTACACCTTC.

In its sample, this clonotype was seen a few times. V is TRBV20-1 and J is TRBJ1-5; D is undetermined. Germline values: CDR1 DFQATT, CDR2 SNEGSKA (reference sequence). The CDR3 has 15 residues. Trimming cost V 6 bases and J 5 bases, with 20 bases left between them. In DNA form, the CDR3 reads TGCAGTGCACAACCGGGCCCAAGGGCTGATCAGCCCCAGCATTTT. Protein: CSAQPGPRADQPQHF.

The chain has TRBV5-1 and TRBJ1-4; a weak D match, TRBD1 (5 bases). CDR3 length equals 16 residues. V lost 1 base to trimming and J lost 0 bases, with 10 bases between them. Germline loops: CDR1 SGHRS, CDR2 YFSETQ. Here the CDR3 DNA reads TGCGCCAGCAGCTTGTTAGCAGGGACAACTAATGAAAAACTGTTTTTT. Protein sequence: CASSLLAGTTNEKLFF.

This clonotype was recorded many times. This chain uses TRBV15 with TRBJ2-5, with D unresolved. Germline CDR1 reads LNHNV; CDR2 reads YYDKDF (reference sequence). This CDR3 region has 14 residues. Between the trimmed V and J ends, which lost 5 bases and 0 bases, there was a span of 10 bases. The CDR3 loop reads CATSLNWNQETQYF. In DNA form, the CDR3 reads TGTGCCACCAGCCTTAACTGGAACCAAGAGACCCAGTACTTC. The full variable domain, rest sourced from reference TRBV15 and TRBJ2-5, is DAMVIQNPRYQVTQFGKPVTLSCSQTLNHNVMYWYQQKSSQAPKLLFHYYDKDFNNEADTPDNFQSRRPNTSFCFLDIRSPGLGDTAMYLCATSLNWNQETQYFGPGTRLLVL.

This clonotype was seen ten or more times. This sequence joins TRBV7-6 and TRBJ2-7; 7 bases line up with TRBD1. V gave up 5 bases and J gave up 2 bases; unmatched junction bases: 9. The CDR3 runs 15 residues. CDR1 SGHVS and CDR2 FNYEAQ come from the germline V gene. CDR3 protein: CASSPVTGRTYEQYF. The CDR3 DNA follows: TGTGCCAGCAGCCCCGTGACAGGGCGTACCTACGAGCAGTACTTC.

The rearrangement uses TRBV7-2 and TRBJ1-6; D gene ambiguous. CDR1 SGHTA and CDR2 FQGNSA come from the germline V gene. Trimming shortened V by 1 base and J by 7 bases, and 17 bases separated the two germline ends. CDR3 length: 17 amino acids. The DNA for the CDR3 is TGTGCCAGCAGCTTAGAGGCGGTCGGCAGCCAGAATTCACCCCTCCACTTT. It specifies CASSLEAVGSQNSPLHF.

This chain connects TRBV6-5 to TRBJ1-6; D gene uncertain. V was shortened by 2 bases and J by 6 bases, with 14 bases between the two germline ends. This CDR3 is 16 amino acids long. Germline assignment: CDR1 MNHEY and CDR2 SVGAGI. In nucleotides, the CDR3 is TGTGCCAGCAGTTACACCTACTCGGAGGGTAATTCACCCCTCCACTTT. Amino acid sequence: CASSYTYSEGNSPLHF.

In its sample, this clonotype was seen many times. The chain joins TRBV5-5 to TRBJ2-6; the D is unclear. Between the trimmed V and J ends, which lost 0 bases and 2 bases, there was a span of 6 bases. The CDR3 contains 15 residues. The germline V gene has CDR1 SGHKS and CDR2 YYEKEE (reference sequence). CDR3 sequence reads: CASSLERAGANVLTF. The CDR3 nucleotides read TGTGCCAGCAGCTTGGAAAGGGCTGGGGCCAACGTCCTGACTTTC.